This T cell receptor (beta chain) was observed in a study of T cell repertoires in cytomegalovirus infection. Study-level background: A matching HLA type, together with CMV infection, was signaled by public TCR beta signatures. Notes on the study in general: Across the ex vivo response, the dominant clonotypes were HLA-C-restricted CMV-specific TCR beta clonotypes. Pooled public TCR beta family frequency picked out CMV carriers with the relevant HLA.

This clonotype was seen a few times. The antigen remains unidentified. Each CDR3 protein is one row after TCRdb ran MiXCR on the reads. The sample has some 700,000 distinct CDR3 sequences, roughly 36% seen once. Trimming took 0 bases from V and 4 from J, leaving 3 bases between them. The CDR3 contains 12 residues. CDR1 is MGHRA, CDR2 YSYEKL, per germline. Sequencing used PBMCs. This chain uses TRBV4-1 with TRBJ1-2; D uncertain. This receptor was identified in a human donor in good health (CMV status not recorded). Some clones in this sample may be carry-over from other donors' samples. CDR3 in amino acids: CASSQELYGYTF. CDR3 bases: TGCGCCAGCAGCCAAGAGCTCTATGGCTACACCTTC.